Listed here are 28 T cell receptor beta chains from one sample, sequenced in a study of T cell responses to AZD1222 COVID-19 vaccine. Profiling relied on immunoSEQ multiplex PCR, and the TCRdb table lists in-frame clones only, not all of them. The profile covers 150,000 to 200,000 clones, with 85% to 95% appearing a single time and roughly 1.9% taken by the ten largest. The source material was peripheral blood, sampled 28 days after the second AZD1222 dose. These receptors all come from an adult who received the AZD1222 COVID-19 vaccine.

The V gene is TRBV28, the J gene TRBJ2-2; D might be TRBD1 or TRBD2, each matching 6 bases. Per germline, CDR1 MDHEN and CDR2 SYDVKM. V lost 6 bases and J lost 0, with 11 bases in between. This CDR3 is built from 15 residues. This chain's CDR3 is CASSSGDSNTGELFF. The CDR3 DNA sequence: TGTGCCAGCAGCTCAGGGGACTCGAACACCGGGGAGCTGTTTTTT. Full variable domain (remainder filled in from reference TRBV28 and TRBJ2-2): DVKVTQSSRYLVKRTGEKVFLECVQDMDHENMFWYRQDPGLGLRLIYFSYDVKMKEKGDIPEGYSVSREKKERFSLILESASTNQTSMYLCASSSGDSNTGELFFGEGSRLTVL.

V and J are TRBV25-1 and TRBJ1-5, with 9 bases matching TRBD1. CDR1 is MGHDK and CDR2 is SYGVNS in the germline V gene. The V segment lost 2 bases and the J segment 14 bases; nucleotides outside the gene matches: 7. The CDR3 sequence is 13 residues long. CDR3 in DNA: TGTGCCAGCAGTGAAGGGGACAGGGAGGAGAAGCATTTT. Translating gives CASSEGDREEKHF.

The chain has TRBV7-8 and TRBJ1-1, with 8 bases identical to TRBD1. V shed 5 bases, J shed 0 bases, and the junction held 8 bases outside the gene matches. This CDR3 region has 16 residues. CDR1 and CDR2 from the germline V gene are SGHVS and FQNEAQ. As DNA, the CDR3 is TGTGCCAGCAGCCCCCGGACAGGGCTACTGAACACTGAAGCTTTCTTT. Translated: CASSPRTGLLNTEAFF.

The rearrangement links TRBV28 to TRBJ2-5, with D perhaps being TRBD1 or TRBD2 (5 bases each). The CDR3 has 14 amino acids. The germline V gene encodes CDR1 MDHEN and CDR2 SYDVKM. V was cut by 5 bases and J by 7 bases, with 17 bases left in between. The CDR3 loop reads CASSRDPSSWTQYF. The CDR3 region has the DNA TGTGCCAGCAGTAGGGACCCGTCATCGTGGACCCAGTACTTC.

The rearrangement uses TRBV25-1 and TRBJ2-2; TRBD2 aligns across 8 bases. V trimming: 5 bases; J trimming: 7 bases; junction bases outside the gene matches: 3. Germline V gives CDR1 MGHDK, CDR2 SYGVNS. CDR3 size: 13 residues. The CDR3 reads CASSPAGVGELFF. The CDR3 bases are TGTGCCAGCAGTCCAGCGGGGGTCGGGGAGCTGTTTTTT.

A word on this clone: The same CDR3 also results from other DNA sequences found in this sample. The V and J genes are TRBV5-1 and TRBJ1-3; D gene ambiguous. This CDR3 spans 14 amino acids. Germline CDR1 is SGHRS and CDR2 is YFSETQ. V lost 0 bases to trimming and J lost 0 bases, with 4 bases between them. This CDR3 reads CASSLGSSGNTIYF. The CDR3, as DNA: TGCGCCAGCAGCTTGGGCAGCTCTGGAAACACCATATATTTT.

The chain links TRBV4-2 to TRBJ2-7; TRBD2 aligns across 7 bases. V shed 7 bases and J 0 bases; nucleotides not matched to a gene: 9. The CDR3 covers 15 residues. Germline V gene sequence: CDR1 LGHNA, CDR2 YNFKEQ. CDR3 loop: CASISGLGSSYEQYF. The CDR3 coding sequence is TGTGCCAGCATCTCCGGACTAGGGAGCTCCTACGAGCAGTACTTC.

The gene calls are TRBV10-3 and TRBJ2-3; the D is unclear. The germline V gene has CDR1 ENHRY and CDR2 SYGVKD. The CDR3 length is 14 residues. The ends were cut back, 10 bases at V and 7 bases at J, with 21 bases in the middle. DNA for the CDR3: TGTGCCACAATTATGGGATCCTCCTTTAATACGCAGTATTTT. Amino acids: CATIMGSSFNTQYF.

The count of this clone is one. The chain is built from TRBV28 and TRBJ1-6, with D possibly matching TRBD1 (6 bases). The germline gives CDR1 MDHEN, CDR2 SYDVKM. This CDR3 region has 13 residues. V was pared by 7 bases and J by 7 bases, with 11 bases between. The DNA of the CDR3 is TGTGCCAGCACCGGGACACGAAATTCACCCCTCCACTTT. As protein: CASTGTRNSPLHF. Variable domain in full (rest from reference TRBV28 and TRBJ1-6): DVKVTQSSRYLVKRTGEKVFLECVQDMDHENMFWYRQDPGLGLRLIYFSYDVKMKEKGDIPEGYSVSREKKERFSLILESASTNQTSMYLCASTGTRNSPLHFGNGTRLTVT.

The V call is TRBV7-2, the J call TRBJ1-5; 7 positions match TRBD1. CDR1 is SGHTA, CDR2 FQGNSA, per germline. The length of the CDR3 is 15 residues. V lost 1 base and J lost 3; bases outside the gene matches: 3. CDR3 sequence: CASSLGTGFNQPQHF. CDR3 sequence (DNA): TGTGCCAGCAGCTTAGGGACAGGCTTCAATCAGCCCCAGCATTTT.

This chain connects TRBV9 to TRBJ2-7, with TRBD1 identical over 7 bases. In germline, CDR1 is SGDLS, CDR2 YYNGEE. CDR3 length: 15 residues. The trim removed 3 bases at V and 0 bases at J, leaving 6 bases unmatched. The CDR3 nucleotides read TGTGCCAGCAGCGCCAGGGACAGCAACTCCTACGAGCAGTACTTC. It translates to CASSARDSNSYEQYF. The full variable domain, completed using reference TRBV9 and TRBJ2-7, is DSGVTQTPKHLITATGQRVTLRCSPRSGDLSVYWYQQSLDQGLQFLIQYYNGEERAKGNILERFSAQQFPDLHSELNLSSLELGDSALYFCASSARDSNSYEQYFGPGTRLTVT.

This clone turned up a few times. CDR3: CASSLGGSLSGNTIYF. CDR3 nucleotides: TGTGCCAGCAGCCTCGGGGGTAGCCTCTCTGGAAACACCATATATTTT. The rearrangement uses TRBV14 and TRBJ1-3; D is perhaps TRBD1 (5 bases). This CDR3 has 16 amino acids. The V end lost 4 bases, the J end lost 0 bases, and 13 bases lay between the germline ends. Per germline, CDR1 SGHDN and CDR2 FVKESK.

V usage is TRBV5-5 and J usage is TRBJ1-5; maybe TRBD1 (5 bases). CDR1 SGHKS and CDR2 YYEKEE come from the germline V gene (reference sequence). V gave up 3 bases and J gave up 7 bases, with 8 bases separating them. This CDR3 is 12 amino acids long. The DNA of the CDR3 is TGTGCCAGCAGCTCCCAGGGCCAGCCCCAGCATTTT. Its protein is CASSSQGQPQHF.

This chain links TRBV18 with TRBJ1-2; D unclear. The CDR3 length is 13 residues. Germline V lookup: CDR1 KGHSH, CDR2 LQKENI. V gave up 2 bases and J gave up 3 bases, with 7 bases separating them. The DNA of the CDR3 is TGTGCCAGCTCACCAGAGGGATACTATGGCTACACCTTC. Protein sequence: CASSPEGYYGYTF.

This chain uses TRBV5-4 with TRBJ1-2; tentative D call: TRBD1 (6 bases). Trimming took 3 bases from V and 3 from J, leaving 12 bases between them. This CDR3 spans 14 amino acids. From germline, CDR1 is SGHNT and CDR2 YYREEE (reference sequence). CDR3: CASSSLAGDYGYTF. DNA of the CDR3: TGTGCCAGCAGCTCCCTAGCAGGGGACTATGGCTACACCTTC.

This rearrangement joins TRBV4-2 to TRBJ2-1, with D perhaps assigned TRBD1 or TRBD2 (5 bases each). The CDR3 consists of 13 residues. Looked up from germline, CDR1 is LGHNA and CDR2 is YNFKEQ. V was shortened by 4 bases and J by 9 bases, with 13 bases between the two germline ends. CDR3 sequence (DNA): TGTGCCAGCAGCCTCCCAGGGAGCGTTGAGCAGTTCTTC. This gives the protein CASSLPGSVEQFF.

V usage is TRBV25-1 and J usage is TRBJ1-3; the D gene is possibly TRBD1 (5 bases). Germline CDR1 is MGHDK and CDR2 is SYGVNS. V was cut by 6 bases and J by 0 bases, with 18 bases left in between. This CDR3 is built from 17 residues. The CDR3 nucleotides read TGTGCCAGCAGGTGCCCCCTTCCAGGGCCCTCTGGAAACACCATATATTTT. Its protein is CASRCPLPGPSGNTIYF.

The chain uses TRBV4-3 and TRBJ1-6, with 7 bases lining up with TRBD1. Germline V gene lookup returns CDR1 LGHNA and CDR2 YSLEER. The CDR3 runs 16 residues. Trimming took 0 bases from V and 10 from J; bases not matched to a gene: 9. The chain's CDR3 is CASSQDHRGAKSPLHF. The CDR3 DNA sequence: TGCGCCAGCAGCCAAGATCACAGGGGTGCTAAGTCACCCCTCCACTTT.

This clone came up once. The chain carries TRBV7-6 and TRBJ1-2, with D hard to call. Trimming took off 4 bases at V and 4 bases at J, with 19 bases between the two ends. The CDR3 contains 16 residues. The germline V gene encodes CDR1 SGHVS and CDR2 FNYEAQ. The CDR3 loop reads CASSSAANPRVYGYTF. CDR3 DNA: TGTGCCAGCAGCTCCGCCGCGAACCCGAGGGTCTATGGCTACACCTTC.

This chain connects TRBV7-2 to TRBJ2-7; 9 bases fit TRBD1. The junction had 7 bases not matched to a gene; V was cut back by 5 bases and J by 2 bases. Germline V gene lookup returns CDR1 SGHTA and CDR2 FQGNSA. The CDR3 runs to 15 residues. CDR3: CASSPGRDRAYEQYF. For the CDR3, the DNA is TGTGCCAGCAGCCCGGGACGGGACAGGGCCTACGAGCAGTACTTC.

This chain links TRBV18 with TRBJ1-6, with 7 bases lining up with TRBD1. The CDR3 spans 15 residues. V dropped 6 bases and J dropped 7; count of bases not matched to a gene: 9. Germline V CDR1 and CDR2: KGHSH, LQKENI. This chain's CDR3 is CASSMATGRNSPLHF. CDR3 coding DNA: TGTGCCAGCTCGATGGCGACAGGGCGGAATTCACCCCTCCACTTT.

The chain uses TRBV7-2 and TRBJ1-4, with D tentatively TRBD1 (5 bases). The V end was cut by 5 bases, the J end by 8 bases, with 18 bases between. The CDR3 has 15 amino acids. Germline V CDR1 and CDR2: SGHTA, FQGNSA. For the CDR3, the DNA is TGTGCCAGCAGCCGGGCGGACATTCCAGAAGAAAAACTGTTTTTT. Its protein product is CASSRADIPEEKLFF.

The V call is TRBV2, the J call TRBJ2-1; 8 bases match TRBD1. The germline CDR1 and CDR2 sequences are SNHLY and FYNNEI. Unmatched junction bases numbered 8, after V lost 6 bases and J lost 7 bases. This CDR3 has 14 residues. The CDR3 region is CASRAWTGSNEQFF. In nucleotides, the CDR3 is TGTGCCAGCAGGGCCTGGACAGGGTCTAATGAGCAGTTCTTC.

This sequence joins TRBV12-5 and TRBJ1-5; D not resolved. Germline loops: CDR1 LGHNT, CDR2 FRNRAP. Deletions cut 1 base from V and 6 bases from J, with 10 bases between. The CDR3 has 14 residues. The CDR3 bases are TGTGCTAGTGGTTTGGGCCGACAAGTTCAGCCCCAGCATTTT. Its protein product is CASGLGRQVQPQHF.

The chain is built from TRBV19 and TRBJ2-1; the D call may be TRBD1 or TRBD2 (7 bases each). Germline CDR1 LNHDA, CDR2 SQIVND (reference sequence). V lost 5 bases, J lost 5 bases, and 34 bases lay in between. This CDR3 is 21 amino acids long. The CDR3, as DNA: TGTGCCAGTAGTTTGATCGTTATGCCCCCAGGGGGGGGGCCCGTTAACAATGAGCAGTTCTTC. Residues: CASSLIVMPPGGGPVNNEQFF.

This clone was observed once. The rearrangement joins TRBV6-5 to TRBJ2-2; tentatively, D is TRBD2 (6 bases). With 5 bases removed from V and 7 bases from J, the gap between germline ends came to 17 bases. Germline V gene lookup returns CDR1 MNHEY and CDR2 SVGAGI. The CDR3 spans 15 residues. In nucleotides, the CDR3 is TGTGCCAGCAGTACGACTGACCGGGGAGGCGGGGAGCTGTTTTTT. Translation: CASSTTDRGGGELFF.

The chain couples TRBV7-2 to TRBJ2-3; no firm D call. There are 14 residues in the CDR3. V lost 3 bases to trimming and J lost 4 bases, with 11 bases between them. Germline V gene sequence: CDR1 SGHTA, CDR2 FQGNSA. CDR3 sequence: CASSLARRADTQYF. The DNA of the CDR3 is TGTGCCAGCAGCTTGGCTAGAAGGGCAGATACGCAGTATTTT.

V and J are TRBV10-1 and TRBJ2-3, with TRBD1 matching over 11 bases. This CDR3 contains 15 residues. The V gene end was trimmed by 5 bases and the J gene end by 4 bases; junction bases not matched to a gene: 5. Germline-derived CDR1 and CDR2 are WNHNN and SYGVQD (reference sequence). CDR3 protein: CASSTGTGGADTQYF. The CDR3 DNA sequence: TGCGCCAGCAGTACGGGGACAGGGGGAGCAGATACGCAGTATTTT.